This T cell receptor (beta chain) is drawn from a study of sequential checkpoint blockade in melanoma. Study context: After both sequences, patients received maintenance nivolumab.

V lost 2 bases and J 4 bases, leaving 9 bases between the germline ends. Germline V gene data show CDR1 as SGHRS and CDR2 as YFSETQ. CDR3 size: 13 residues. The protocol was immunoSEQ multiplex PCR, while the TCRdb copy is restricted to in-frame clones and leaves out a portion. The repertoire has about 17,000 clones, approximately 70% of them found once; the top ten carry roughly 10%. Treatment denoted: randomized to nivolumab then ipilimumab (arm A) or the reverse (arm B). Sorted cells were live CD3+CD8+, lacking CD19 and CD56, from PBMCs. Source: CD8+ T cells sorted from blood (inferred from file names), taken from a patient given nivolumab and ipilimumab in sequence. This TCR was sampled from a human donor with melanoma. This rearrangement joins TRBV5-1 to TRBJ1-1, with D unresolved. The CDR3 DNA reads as TGCGCCAGCAGCTTCGAGTGGGCCACTGAAGCTTTCTTT. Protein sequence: CASSFEWATEAFF.